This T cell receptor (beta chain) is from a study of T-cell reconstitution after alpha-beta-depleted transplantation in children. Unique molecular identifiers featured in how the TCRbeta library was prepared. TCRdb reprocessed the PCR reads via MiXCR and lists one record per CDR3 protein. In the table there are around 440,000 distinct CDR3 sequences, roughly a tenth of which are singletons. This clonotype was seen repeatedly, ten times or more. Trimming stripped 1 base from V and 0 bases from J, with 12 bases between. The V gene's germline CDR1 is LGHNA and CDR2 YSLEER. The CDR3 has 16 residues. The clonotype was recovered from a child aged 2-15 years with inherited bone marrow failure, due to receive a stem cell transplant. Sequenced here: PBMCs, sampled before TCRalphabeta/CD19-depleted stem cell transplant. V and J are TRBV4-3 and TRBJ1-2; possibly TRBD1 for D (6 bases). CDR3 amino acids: CASSQGGGNANYGYTF. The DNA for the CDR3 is TGCGCCAGCAGCCAAGGGGGGGGCAACGCTAACTATGGCTACACCTTC.